One T cell receptor beta chain is described in this entry. Its antigen remains unknown. In germline, CDR1 is GTSNPN, CDR2 SVGIG (reference sequence). The ends were cut back, 0 bases at V and 2 bases at J, with 4 bases in the middle. The CDR3 length is 12 residues. These data belong to a study of shared clonotypes between healthy human individuals. General observations from the study: There were few donors, and this limited the genetic and exposure-history diversity represented. Generation of non-shared clonotypes was less probable than generation of clonotypes shared by all four donors.

Donors were healthy HIV-negative adults without recently reported acute infections or vaccinations. The CD4+ fraction was divided into a CD45RA+ naive subset and a CD45RA-negative memory subset. TCRdb keeps only in-frame clones here, not all; method: immunoSEQ multiplex PCR. The sample records about 2.4 million clones, roughly 93% being singletons. The chain employs TRBV30 and TRBJ2-5; D gene uncertain. Sequencing was performed on naive CD4+ T cells from PBMCs. Subset in this sample: CD45RA+ positively selected. This sequence was found in a man aged 18 to 29 in good health. Some clones in this sample may be carry-over from other donors' samples. CDR3 sequence (DNA): TGTGCCTGGAGTGTACTTCAAGAGACCCAGTACTTC. As protein: CAWSVLQETQYF.